This passage covers 14 T cell receptor beta chains from one sample sequenced in a study of cytomegalovirus exposure and HLA in healthy donors (dated by TCRdb to 2017 to 2019). Library prep was done by the immunoSEQ multiplex PCR assay. For the multiplex PCR, a mixture combining 60 forward primers for TCR Vbeta segments and 13 reverse primers for TCR Jbeta segments was used. The clones in this table, taken by TCRdb from immuneACCESS, are in-frame only. Not every clone is retained; where verified, under half of the shortfall comes from an unresolved V gene, and the cause of the rest is unknown. Counted in this sample were about 180,000 clones; more than 80% of them appeared once. Of the sample, roughly 4.4% is held by the ten largest clones. The sequenced material came from PBMCs. These receptor sequences come from a woman aged 18-35 years in good health and CMV-seropositive.

The chain employs TRBV7-9 and TRBJ1-2; 7 nucleotides line up with TRBD1. V was clipped by 5 bases and J by 7 bases; unmatched bases: 4. Germline V lookup: CDR1 SEHNR, CDR2 FQNEAQ (reference sequence). CDR3 length: 12 residues. The CDR3 here is CASSQDRVGYTF. CDR3 coding DNA: TGTGCCAGCAGCCAAGACAGGGTTGGCTACACCTTC.

In this sample, this clone turned up once. V usage is TRBV7-2 and J usage is TRBJ2-2; the match to TRBD1 covers 8 bases. The CDR3 is 16 amino acids. V dropped 5 bases and J dropped 5; count of bases not matched to a gene: 10. The germline CDR1 and CDR2 sequences are SGHTA and FQGNSA. This CDR3 is CASSQRTGRETGELFF. The CDR3 DNA is TGTGCCAGCAGCCAGAGGACAGGGCGGGAAACCGGGGAGCTGTTTTTT.

J is TRBJ2-2 and V is TRBV5-1, with D possibly matching TRBD2 (6 bases). CDR3 size: 12 residues. V was pared by 7 bases and J by 5 bases, with 9 bases between. In germline, CDR1 is SGHRS, CDR2 YFSETQ. CDR3 bases: TGCGCCAGCTCAAGCGGGACCGGGGAGCTGTTTTTT. Translation gives CASSSGTGELFF.

The chain uses TRBV19 and TRBJ2-3; perhaps TRBD2 as D (5 bases). The CDR3 contains 14 residues. V shed 2 bases and J shed 3 bases, with 9 bases lying between them. Per germline, CDR1 LNHDA and CDR2 SQIVND (reference sequence). The CDR3 loop is CASSIPGLTDTQYF. The CDR3 DNA sequence: TGTGCCAGTAGTATACCAGGACTTACAGATACGCAGTATTTT.

The chain is built from TRBV6-4 and TRBJ1-2, with 10 nucleotides matching TRBD1. CDR1 is MRHNA and CDR2 is SNTAGT in the germline V gene. The V and J ends lost 6 bases and 4 bases, in that order; junction bases with no gene match: 11. There are 16 residues in the CDR3. The CDR3 coding sequence is TGTGCCAGCAGCGGGAAACCGGGACAGGGGATCTATGGCTACACCTTC. Its translation: CASSGKPGQGIYGYTF.

This clone came up a few times. The J gene is TRBJ1-5, the V gene TRBV4-2; TRBD1 matches 7 bases. CDR3 length equals 15 residues. Germline-derived CDR1 and CDR2 are LGHNA and YNFKEQ. Losses at the gene ends were 0 bases for V and 7 bases for J; bases not matched to a gene: 6. CDR3 region: CASSQDWRGLQPQHF. CDR3 DNA sequence: TGTGCCAGCAGCCAAGATTGGAGGGGGCTACAGCCCCAGCATTTT.

The chain recombines TRBV7-6 with TRBJ1-1, with 8 bases matching TRBD1. This CDR3 has 13 residues. From germline, CDR1 is SGHVS and CDR2 FNYEAQ. V gave up 5 bases and J gave up 4 bases; unmatched junction bases: 3. CDR3 coding DNA: TGTGCCAGCAGCCACGGGACAGGCACTGAAGCTTTCTTT. This encodes CASSHGTGTEAFF. Filled out from reference TRBV7-6 and TRBJ1-1, the complete variable domain reads GAGVSQSPRYKVTKRGQDVALRCDPISGHVSLYWYRQALGQGPEFLTYFNYEAQQDKSGLPNDRFSAERPEGSISTLTIQRTEQRDSAMYRCASSHGTGTEAFFGQGTRLTVV.

The chain joins TRBV27 to TRBJ2-1; possibly TRBD2 for D (6 bases). The CDR3 length is 15 residues. Deletions cut 3 bases from V and 0 bases from J, with 9 bases between. Germline V gene data show CDR1 as MNHEY and CDR2 as SMNVEV (reference sequence). This CDR3 is CASSFGSGSYNEQFF. DNA of the CDR3: TGTGCCAGCAGTTTCGGGAGTGGCTCCTACAATGAGCAGTTCTTC.

V is TRBV10-3 and J is TRBJ1-5; D perhaps matches TRBD1 (6 bases). V lost 3 bases, J lost 0 bases, and 18 bases lay in between. Germline V gene lookup returns CDR1 ENHRY and CDR2 SYGVKD. The CDR3 runs to 18 residues. CDR3: CAISDPGQGAFSNQPQHF. The DNA for the CDR3 is TGTGCCATCAGTGATCCGGGACAAGGGGCCTTTAGCAATCAGCCCCAGCATTTT.

The DNA for the CDR3 is TGCGCCAGCAGCCCAGCGGCGGCGGCAGGGGTGAACGGCTACACCTTC. This translates into CASSPAAAAGVNGYTF. The chain is built from TRBV4-1 and TRBJ1-2; a possible D gene is TRBD1 (6 bases). The germline CDR1 and CDR2 sequences are MGHRA and YSYEKL. Trimming removed 4 bases from V and 8 bases from J, with 23 bases in between. The length of the CDR3 is 16 residues.

The J gene is TRBJ2-3, the V gene TRBV14; 9 bases agree with TRBD2. The CDR3 loop spans 15 amino acids. Per the germline V gene, CDR1 is SGHDN and CDR2 is FVKESK. V lost 4 bases and J lost 8; bases outside the gene matches: 10. CDR3 sequence reads: CASSPYGRGGVTQYF. The DNA for the CDR3 is TGTGCCAGCAGCCCCTATGGGCGGGGGGGCGTTACGCAGTATTTT.

This clone was seen more than once but under ten times. The CDR3, as DNA: TGTGCCAGCAGTGAAGCGGTTAGCACAGATACGCAGTATTTT. It encodes CASSEAVSTDTQYF. The rearrangement joins TRBV25-1 to TRBJ2-3; D unclear. Trimming removed 2 bases at V and 0 bases at J, with 6 bases between. CDR1 and CDR2 from the germline V gene are MGHDK and SYGVNS. The CDR3 contains 14 residues.

The chain joins TRBV5-4 to TRBJ1-6; D possibly corresponds to TRBD1 (5 bases). Deletions cut 1 base from V and 10 bases from J, with 15 bases between. CDR3 length: 15 amino acids. Looked up from germline, CDR1 is SGHNT and CDR2 is YYREEE (reference sequence). The CDR3 sequence is CASSLKRGTNSPLHF. CDR3 DNA sequence: TGTGCCAGCAGCTTGAAAAGGGGTACCAACTCACCCCTCCACTTT.

Comments on this clone: One junction end does not reproduce the germline sequence, and a read error may be involved. The J gene is TRBJ1-1, the V gene TRBV28; D is undetermined. The germline V gene encodes CDR1 MDHEN and CDR2 SYDVKM. The CDR3 is 14 amino acids. In DNA, the CDR3 is TGTGCCAGCAGTGAGGAGAAGGTGAATACTGAAGCTTTCTTT. Translated, it gives CASSEEKVNTEAFF.